This entry lists 14 T cell receptor beta chains sequenced from one sample in a study of blood T cell repertoires in COVID-19. The data were produced by immunoSEQ multiplex PCR, yet TCRdb's version contains in-frame clones alone and is incomplete. The repertoire holds about 360,000 clones, with roughly 86% as singletons. The material sequenced was peripheral blood. All receptors come from a human donor in a cohort sampled during active COVID-19.

The rearrangement uses TRBV3-1 (or the pseudogene TRBV3-2) and TRBJ2-5; TRBD2 matches 15 bases. The length of the CDR3 is 13 residues. Germline V gene data show CDR1 as LGHDT and CDR2 as YNNKEL (reference sequence). Trimming at V came to 4 bases and at J to 13 bases, leaving 4 bases not matched to a gene. Here the CDR3 reads CASSPGLAGGLYF. The CDR3, as DNA: TGTGCCAGCAGCCCCGGACTAGCGGGGGGGTTGTACTTC.

This chain uses TRBV24-1 with TRBJ2-5, with 7 positions matching TRBD2. Germline V gene lookup returns CDR1 KGHDR and CDR2 SFDVKD. This CDR3 comprises 14 residues. The trim removed 9 bases at V and 6 bases at J, leaving 12 bases unmatched. The CDR3 sequence is CATAGGRLEKTQYF. The CDR3 region has the DNA TGTGCCACCGCCGGCGGGAGATTGGAAAAGACCCAGTACTTC.

This chain links TRBV4-1 with TRBJ2-3, with TRBD1 matching 8 bases. The V gene's germline CDR1 is MGHRA and CDR2 YSYEKL. This CDR3 is 16 amino acids long. The V and J ends lost 0 bases and 1 base, in that order; junction bases with no gene match: 3. CDR3 DNA: TGCGCCAGCAGCCAAGATCTGGGACAGGGCACAGATACGCAGTATTTT. Residues: CASSQDLGQGTDTQYF.

The chain is built from TRBV28 and TRBJ2-6; 7 bases are a match to TRBD1. The CDR3 has 16 residues. Trimming removed 5 bases from V and 4 bases from J; junction bases left unmatched: 8. The V gene's germline CDR1 is MDHEN and CDR2 SYDVKM. CDR3 sequence (DNA): TGTGCCAGCAGTAGTATCCGGGACAGAGGGGCCAACGTCCTGACTTTC. It translates to CASSSIRDRGANVLTF.

The chain links TRBV7-2 to TRBJ2-3; TRBD2 matches at 8 bases. The ends lost 5 bases at V and 5 bases at J; junction bases unmatched: 9. Looked up from germline, CDR1 is SGHTA and CDR2 is FQGNSA. The CDR3 totals 15 residues. The CDR3 spells CASSDGGRMLDTQYF. The CDR3 DNA follows: TGTGCCAGCAGCGACGGCGGGAGGATGTTAGATACGCAGTATTTT.

V usage is TRBV3-1 (or the pseudogene TRBV3-2) and J usage is TRBJ2-7; possible D gene TRBD2, 6 bases. The germline V and J ends were trimmed by 0 bases and 6 bases, with 12 bases remaining between them. The CDR3 length is 14 residues. Germline assignment: CDR1 LGHDT and CDR2 YNNKEL (reference sequence). This CDR3 reads CASSQDTGEGEQYF. CDR3 sequence (DNA): TGTGCCAGCAGCCAAGATACGGGAGAGGGCGAGCAGTACTTC.

The V gene is TRBV20-1, the J gene TRBJ2-7, with 7 bases matching TRBD2. CDR1 and CDR2 from the germline V gene are DFQATT and SNEGSKA (reference sequence). Unmatched junction bases numbered 9, after V lost 3 bases and J lost 4 bases. This CDR3 is 14 amino acids long. The CDR3 is CSASLASGMYEQYF. CDR3 nucleotides: TGCAGTGCTAGTTTGGCCAGCGGGATGTACGAGCAGTACTTC.

This sequence joins TRBV30 and TRBJ2-7, with 10 nucleotides matching TRBD2. J gave up 6 bases and V 0 bases, and 5 bases lay outside the gene matches. The CDR3 length is 14 residues. Germline V lookup: CDR1 GTSNPN, CDR2 SVGIG (reference sequence). CDR3 DNA sequence: TGTGCCTGGAGTGTAGGGCTAGCGGGAGTCGAGCAGTACTTC. Its translation: CAWSVGLAGVEQYF.

V and J are TRBV9 and TRBJ1-5; D is unresolved. V dropped 4 bases and J dropped 0 bases, with 14 bases sitting between them. CDR1 SGDLS and CDR2 YYNGEE come from the germline V gene. The CDR3 is 16 amino acids. The CDR3 nucleotides are TGTGCCAGCAGCCCCGGCGGGGTTTATAGCAATCAGCCCCAGCATTTT. Its translation is CASSPGGVYSNQPQHF.

The chain uses TRBV12-3 or TRBV12-4 and TRBJ1-1; 9 bases line up with TRBD1. Trimming cost V 6 bases and J 9 bases; bases outside gene matches: 5. The CDR3 is made up of 12 amino acids. CDR3 bases: TGTGCCAGCAGGACGGACAGGGGAAAAGCTTTCTTT. It translates to CASRTDRGKAFF.

This chain links TRBV9 with TRBJ2-7; D uncertain. The germline gives CDR1 SGDLS, CDR2 YYNGEE. Trimming pared 0 bases from V and 2 bases from J, leaving 9 bases between. CDR3 length equals 14 residues. The CDR3 nucleotides read TGTGCCAGCAGCGTAGGAGGCTACGCCTACGAGCAGTACTTC. Amino acids: CASSVGGYAYEQYF.

In this sample, this clone turned up a few times. J is TRBJ1-1 and V is TRBV6-2 or TRBV6-3; 11 bases align to TRBD1. The trim removed 2 bases at V and 0 bases at J, leaving 11 bases unmatched. The CDR3 has 19 residues. Germline-derived CDR1 and CDR2 are MNHEY and SVGEGT. The CDR3 coding sequence is TGTGCCAGCAGTTACACCCTTTTTGGGACAGGGGGATTGAACACTGAAGCTTTCTTT. Its translation is CASSYTLFGTGGLNTEAFF.

The V and J genes are TRBV29-1 and TRBJ1-1; the match to TRBD1 covers 7 bases. This CDR3 is built from 11 residues. V lost 5 bases, J lost 6 bases, and 3 bases stayed unmatched. The germline gives CDR1 SQVTM, CDR2 ANQGSEA. CDR3 DNA sequence: TGCAGCGTTACAGGGGATTCTGAAGCTTTCTTT. As protein: CSVTGDSEAFF.

This sequence joins TRBV6-5 and TRBJ1-5, with TRBD1 matching over 7 bases. The germline V gene encodes CDR1 MNHEY and CDR2 SVGAGI. The V and J ends lost 0 bases and 7 bases, in that order; junction bases with no gene match: 6. CDR3 length: 15 residues. CDR3 in amino acids: CASSYSRGGGQPQHF. The DNA for the CDR3 is TGTGCCAGCAGTTACTCGAGAGGGGGCGGACAGCCCCAGCATTTT.